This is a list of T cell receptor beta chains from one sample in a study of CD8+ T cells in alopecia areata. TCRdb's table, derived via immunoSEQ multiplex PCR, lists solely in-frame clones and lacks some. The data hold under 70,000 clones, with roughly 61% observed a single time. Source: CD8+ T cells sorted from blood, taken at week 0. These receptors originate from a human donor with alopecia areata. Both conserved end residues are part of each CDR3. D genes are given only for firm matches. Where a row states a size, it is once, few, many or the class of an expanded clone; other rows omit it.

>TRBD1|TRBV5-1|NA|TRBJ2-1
CASSAGTGKRNEQFF
TGCGCCAGCAGCGCGGGGACAGGGAAAAGGAATGAGCAGTTCTTC
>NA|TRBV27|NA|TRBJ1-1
CASMRGTMNTEAFF
TGTGCCAGCATGAGGGGGACCATGAACACTGAAGCTTTCTTT
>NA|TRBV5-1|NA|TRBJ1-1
CASSPRDTHTEAFF
TGCGCCAGCTCTCCCCGGGACACTCACACTGAAGCTTTCTTT
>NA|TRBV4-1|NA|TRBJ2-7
CASSPVGPGFYYEQYF
TGCGCCAGCAGCCCCGTGGGGCCGGGGTTTTACTACGAGCAGTACTTC
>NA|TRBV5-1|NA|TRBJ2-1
CASSSTGNEQFF
TGCGCCAGCAGCTCGACAGGAAATGAGCAGTTCTTC
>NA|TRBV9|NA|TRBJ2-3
CASSVGLNTDTQYF
TGTGCCAGCAGCGTAGGACTGAACACAGATACGCAGTATTTT
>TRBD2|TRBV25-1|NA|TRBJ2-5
CASSEGGSGGFQETQYF
TGTGCCAGCAGTGAAGGAGGTAGCGGGGGTTTCCAAGAGACCCAGTACTTC
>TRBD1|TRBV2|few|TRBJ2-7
CASSEHRGSLYEQYF
TGTGCCAGCAGTGAACACAGGGGATCCCTCTACGAGCAGTACTTC
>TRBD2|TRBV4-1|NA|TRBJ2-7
CASSSQRDPAYEQYF
TGCGCCAGCAGCTCTCAGCGGGACCCCGCCTACGAGCAGTACTTC
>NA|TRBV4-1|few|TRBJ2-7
CASSQGAGSYEQYF
TGCGCCAGCAGCCAAGGCGCCGGTTCCTACGAGCAGTACTTC
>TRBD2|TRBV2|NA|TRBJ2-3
CASGRTSGTDTDTQYF
TGTGCCAGCGGGAGGACTAGCGGGACGGACACAGATACGCAGTATTTT
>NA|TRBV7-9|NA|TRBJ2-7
CASSVSYEQYF
TGTGCCAGCAGTGTTTCTTACGAGCAGTACTTC
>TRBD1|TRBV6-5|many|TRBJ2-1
CASRQGDNEQFF
TGTGCCAGCAGACAGGGGGACAATGAGCAGTTCTTC
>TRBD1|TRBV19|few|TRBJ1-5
CASSQPRDRGLTGGNQPQHF
TGTGCCAGTAGCCAACCCCGGGACAGGGGATTGACGGGGGGCAATCAGCCCCAGCATTTT
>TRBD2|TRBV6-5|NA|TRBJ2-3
CASSFSGEVDTQYF
TGTGCCAGCAGTTTTAGCGGGGAAGTAGATACGCAGTATTTT
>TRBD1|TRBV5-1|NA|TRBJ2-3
CASSLSGQVRTDTQYF
TGCGCCAGCAGCTTATCGGGACAGGTCCGCACAGATACGCAGTATTTT
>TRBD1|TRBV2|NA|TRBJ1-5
CASTGETGGREQPQHF
TGTGCCAGCACTGGCGAGACAGGGGGCCGGGAACAGCCCCAGCATTTT
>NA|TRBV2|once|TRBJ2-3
CASSEARVQVHTDTQYF
TGTGCCAGCAGTGAAGCGCGCGTCCAAGTACACACAGATACGCAGTATTTT
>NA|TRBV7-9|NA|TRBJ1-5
CASSLGDRQPQHF
TGTGCCAGCAGCTTGGGGGATAGGCAGCCCCAGCATTTT
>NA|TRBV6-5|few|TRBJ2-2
CASSFGDGELFF
TGTGCCAGCAGTTTTGGGGACGGGGAGCTGTTTTTT
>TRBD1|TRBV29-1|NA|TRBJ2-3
CSVESWPGDRVDLADTQYF
TGCAGCGTTGAAAGTTGGCCGGGGGACAGGGTCGATCTTGCAGATACGCAGTATTTT
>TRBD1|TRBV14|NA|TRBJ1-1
CASRRTGSTEAFF
TGTGCCAGCAGACGGACAGGGAGCACTGAAGCTTTCTTT
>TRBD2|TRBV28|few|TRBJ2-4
CASSFSLAGVERNIQYF
TGTGCCAGCAGTTTTAGTCTAGCGGGAGTGGAAAGAAACATTCAGTACTTC
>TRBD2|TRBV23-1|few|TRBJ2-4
CASSWKAGGLAKNIQYF
TGCGCCAGCAGTTGGAAAGCGGGAGGGCTAGCCAAAAACATTCAGTACTTC
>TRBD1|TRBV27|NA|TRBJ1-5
CASHPTGGYNQPQHF
TGTGCCAGCCACCCGACAGGGGGTTATAACCAGCCCCAGCATTTT
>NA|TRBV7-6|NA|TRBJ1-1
CASSLALGRDTEAFF
TGTGCCAGCAGCTTAGCTCTAGGGCGGGACACTGAAGCTTTCTTT
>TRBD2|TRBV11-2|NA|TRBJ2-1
CASSQEVSGSVNEQFF
TGCGCCAGCAGCCAAGAGGTCAGCGGGAGTGTCAATGAGCAGTTCTTC
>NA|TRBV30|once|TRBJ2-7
CAWSQENSYEQYF
TGTGCCTGGAGTCAGGAAAACTCCTACGAGCAGTACTTC
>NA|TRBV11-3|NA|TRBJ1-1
CASSPSVATEAFF
TGTGCCAGCAGCCCCAGTGTTGCCACTGAAGCTTTCTTT
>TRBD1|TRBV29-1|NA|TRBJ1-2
CSVLEGAWGYTF
TGCAGCGTTTTAGAGGGGGCCTGGGGCTACACCTTC
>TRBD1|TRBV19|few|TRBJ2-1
CASSIVGQNEQFF
TGTGCCAGTAGTATAGTGGGACAGAATGAGCAGTTCTTC